This entry lists 3 T cell receptor beta chains sequenced from one sample in a study of blood T cell repertoires in COVID-19. The repertoire was sequenced with immunoSEQ multiplex PCR; TCRdb's copy has only in-frame clones and lacks some. The sample gives about 380,000 clones, 88% of which show up once; 1.2% is in the top ten. The sequencing sample was made of PBMCs or T cells enriched from blood (not recorded which). The receptors stem from a woman aged 18 to 35 who had recovered from COVID-19.

The chain's CDR3 is CASSPITGNYGYTF. In nucleotides, the CDR3 is TGTGCCAGCAGTCCAATAACAGGGAACTATGGCTACACCTTC. This chain connects TRBV6-5 to TRBJ1-2; D might be TRBD1 (6 bases). The CDR3 runs 14 residues. Looked up from germline, CDR1 is MNHEY and CDR2 is SVGAGI. V shed 5 bases and J shed 2 bases, with 12 bases lying between them.

This chain connects TRBV5-1 to TRBJ1-1; D gene ambiguous. Germline values: CDR1 SGHRS, CDR2 YFSETQ. V was pared by 7 bases and J by 7 bases, with 14 bases between. The CDR3 runs 12 residues. This CDR3 is CASGLNPGEAFF. The CDR3 DNA reads as TGCGCCAGCGGGTTGAACCCGGGTGAAGCTTTCTTT.

V and J are TRBV5-6 and TRBJ1-1, with TRBD1 matching 7 bases. The V gene end was trimmed by 0 bases and the J gene end by 0 bases; junction bases not matched to a gene: 8. CDR3 size: 17 residues. The germline V gene encodes CDR1 SGHDT and CDR2 YYEEEE. CDR3 in amino acids: CASSLEQGTALNTEAFF. The CDR3 DNA reads TGTGCCAGCAGCTTGGAACAGGGGACGGCCTTGAACACTGAAGCTTTCTTT.